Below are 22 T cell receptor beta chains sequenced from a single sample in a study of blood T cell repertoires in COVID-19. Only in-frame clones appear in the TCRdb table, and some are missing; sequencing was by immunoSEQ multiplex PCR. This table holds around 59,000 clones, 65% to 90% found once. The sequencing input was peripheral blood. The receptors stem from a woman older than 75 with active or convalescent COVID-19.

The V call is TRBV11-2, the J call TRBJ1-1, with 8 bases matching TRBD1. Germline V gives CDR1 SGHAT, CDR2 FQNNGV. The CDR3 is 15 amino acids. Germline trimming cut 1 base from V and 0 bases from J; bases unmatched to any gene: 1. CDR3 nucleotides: TGTGCCAGCAGCTTAGGGGACAGGCTGAACACTGAAGCTTTCTTT. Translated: CASSLGDRLNTEAFF.

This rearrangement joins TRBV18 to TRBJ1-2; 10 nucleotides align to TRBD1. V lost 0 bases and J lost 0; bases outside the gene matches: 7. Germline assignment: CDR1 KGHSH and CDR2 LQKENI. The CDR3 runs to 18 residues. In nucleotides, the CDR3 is TGTGCCAGCTCACCACCGCAAGACAGGGGGCCCTCTAACTATGGCTACACCTTC. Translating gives CASSPPQDRGPSNYGYTF.

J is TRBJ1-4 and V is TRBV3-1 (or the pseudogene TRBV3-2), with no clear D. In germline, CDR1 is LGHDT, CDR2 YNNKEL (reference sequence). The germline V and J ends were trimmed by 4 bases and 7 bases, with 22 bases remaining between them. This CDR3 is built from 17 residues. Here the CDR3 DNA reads TGTGCCAGCAGCCCACTTTCTCCCTCGTCTTCAATTGAAAAACTGTTTTTT. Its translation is CASSPLSPSSSIEKLFF.

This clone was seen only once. The chain's CDR3 is CASSQDRWGDSPLHF. CDR3 DNA sequence: TGTGCCAGCAGCCAAGATCGTTGGGGAGATTCACCCCTCCACTTT. This chain uses TRBV3-1 (or the pseudogene TRBV3-2) with TRBJ1-6; D is unresolved. The CDR3 runs 15 residues. V was cut by 0 bases and J by 8 bases, with 11 bases left in between. Germline V gene lookup returns CDR1 LGHDT and CDR2 YNNKEL (reference sequence).

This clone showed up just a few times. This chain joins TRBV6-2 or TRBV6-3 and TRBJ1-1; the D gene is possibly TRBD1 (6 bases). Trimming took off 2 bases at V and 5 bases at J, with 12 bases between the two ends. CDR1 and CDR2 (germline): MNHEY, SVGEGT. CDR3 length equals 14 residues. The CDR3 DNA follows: TGTGCCAGCAGTTACCCAGGGGTTTATACTGAAGCTTTCTTT. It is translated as CASSYPGVYTEAFF.

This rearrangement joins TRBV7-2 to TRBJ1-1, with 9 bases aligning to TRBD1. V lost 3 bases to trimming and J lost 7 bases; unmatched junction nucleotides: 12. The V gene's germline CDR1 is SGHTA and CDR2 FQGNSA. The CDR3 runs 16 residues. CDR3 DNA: TGTGCCAGCAGCTTCCGTCCCGGGACAGGGATCGGTGAAGCTTTCTTT. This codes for CASSFRPGTGIGEAFF.

The CDR3 region has the DNA TGTGCCAGCAGCTTGTCAGGGTTGAACACTGAAGCTTTCTTT. It translates to CASSLSGLNTEAFF. V and J are TRBV5-4 and TRBJ1-1; maybe TRBD1 (5 bases). The germline V gene has CDR1 SGHNT and CDR2 YYREEE (reference sequence). Deletions cut 1 base from V and 0 bases from J, with 7 bases between. This CDR3 contains 14 residues.

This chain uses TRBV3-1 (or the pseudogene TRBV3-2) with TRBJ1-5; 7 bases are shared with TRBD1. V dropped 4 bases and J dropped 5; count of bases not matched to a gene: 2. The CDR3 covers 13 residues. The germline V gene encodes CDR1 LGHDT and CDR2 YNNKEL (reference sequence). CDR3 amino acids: CASSRDSYQPQHF. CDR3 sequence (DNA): TGTGCCAGCAGCCGGGACAGTTATCAGCCCCAGCATTTT.

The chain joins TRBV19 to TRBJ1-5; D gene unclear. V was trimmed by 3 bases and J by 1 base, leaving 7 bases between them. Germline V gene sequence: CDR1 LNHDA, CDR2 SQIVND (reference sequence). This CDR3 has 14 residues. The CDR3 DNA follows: TGTGCCAGTAGTATGGGGAGGAGCAATCAGCCCCAGCATTTT. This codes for CASSMGRSNQPQHF.

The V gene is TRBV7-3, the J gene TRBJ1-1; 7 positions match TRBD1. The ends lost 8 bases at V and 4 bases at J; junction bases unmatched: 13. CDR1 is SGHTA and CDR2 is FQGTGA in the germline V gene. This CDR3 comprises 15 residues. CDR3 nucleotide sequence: TGTGCCAGCGCTTCGGGCGGGGCAGGGGGCACTGAAGCTTTCTTT. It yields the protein CASASGGAGGTEAFF.

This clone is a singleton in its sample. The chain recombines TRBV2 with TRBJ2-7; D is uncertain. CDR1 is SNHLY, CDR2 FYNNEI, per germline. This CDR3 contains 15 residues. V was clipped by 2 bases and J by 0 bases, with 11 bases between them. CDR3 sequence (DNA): TGTGCCAGCAGTGAATCCGGTTTTCGCTCCTACGAGCAGTACTTC. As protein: CASSESGFRSYEQYF.

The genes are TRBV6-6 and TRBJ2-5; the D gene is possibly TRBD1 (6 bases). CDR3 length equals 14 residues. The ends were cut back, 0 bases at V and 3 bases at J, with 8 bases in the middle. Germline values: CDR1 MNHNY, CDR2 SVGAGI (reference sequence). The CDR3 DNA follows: TGTGCCAGCAGTTACTCGAACAGGGAAGAGACCCAGTACTTC. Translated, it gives CASSYSNREETQYF.

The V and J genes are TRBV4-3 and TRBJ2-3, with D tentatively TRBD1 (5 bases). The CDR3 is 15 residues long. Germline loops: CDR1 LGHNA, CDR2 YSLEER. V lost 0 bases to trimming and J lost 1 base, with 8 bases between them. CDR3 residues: CASSQDFRGTDTQYF. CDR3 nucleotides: TGCGCCAGCAGCCAAGATTTCAGGGGCACAGATACGCAGTATTTT.

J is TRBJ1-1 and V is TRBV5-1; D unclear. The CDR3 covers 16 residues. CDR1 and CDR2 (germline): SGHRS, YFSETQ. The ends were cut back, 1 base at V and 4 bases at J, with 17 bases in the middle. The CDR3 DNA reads TGCGCCAGCAGCTTGAGCTGGGAGGCGTTGAGCACTGAAGCTTTCTTT. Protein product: CASSLSWEALSTEAFF.

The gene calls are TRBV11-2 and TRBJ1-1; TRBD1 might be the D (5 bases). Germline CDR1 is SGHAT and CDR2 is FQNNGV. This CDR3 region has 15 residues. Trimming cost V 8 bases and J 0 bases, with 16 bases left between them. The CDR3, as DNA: TGTGCCAGCTGCGGGGCCGACAGACTGAACACTGAAGCTTTCTTT. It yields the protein CASCGADRLNTEAFF.

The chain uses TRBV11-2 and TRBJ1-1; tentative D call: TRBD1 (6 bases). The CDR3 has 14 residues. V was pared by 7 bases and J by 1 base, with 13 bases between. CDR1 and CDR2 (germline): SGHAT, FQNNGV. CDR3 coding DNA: TGTGCCAGCACCGTGACAGGCCCGAACACTGAAGCTTTCTTT. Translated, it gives CASTVTGPNTEAFF. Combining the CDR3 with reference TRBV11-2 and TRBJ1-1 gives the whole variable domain EAGVAQSPRYKIIEKRQSVAFWCNPISGHATLYWYQQILGQGPKLLIQFQNNGVVDDSQLPKDRFSAERLKGVDSTLKIQPAKLEDSAVYLCASTVTGPNTEAFFGQGTRLTVV.

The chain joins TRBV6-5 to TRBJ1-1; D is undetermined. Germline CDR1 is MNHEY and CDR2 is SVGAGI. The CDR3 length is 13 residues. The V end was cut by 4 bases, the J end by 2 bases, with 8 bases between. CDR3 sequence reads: CASSSAGNTEAFF. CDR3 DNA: TGTGCCAGCAGTTCTGCAGGAAACACTGAAGCTTTCTTT.

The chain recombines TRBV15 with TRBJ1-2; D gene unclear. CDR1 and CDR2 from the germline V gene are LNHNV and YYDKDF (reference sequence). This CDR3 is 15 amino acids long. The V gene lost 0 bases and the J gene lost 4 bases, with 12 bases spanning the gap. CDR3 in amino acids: CATSRDYSGSYGYTF. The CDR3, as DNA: TGTGCCACCAGCAGAGATTACTCAGGATCCTATGGCTACACCTTC.

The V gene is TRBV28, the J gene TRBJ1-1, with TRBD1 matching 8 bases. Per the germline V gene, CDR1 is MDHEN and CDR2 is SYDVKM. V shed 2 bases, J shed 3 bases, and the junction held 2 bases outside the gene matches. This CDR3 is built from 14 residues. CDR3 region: CASSLQGAHTEAFF. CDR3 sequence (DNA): TGTGCCAGCAGTTTACAGGGGGCTCACACTGAAGCTTTCTTT.

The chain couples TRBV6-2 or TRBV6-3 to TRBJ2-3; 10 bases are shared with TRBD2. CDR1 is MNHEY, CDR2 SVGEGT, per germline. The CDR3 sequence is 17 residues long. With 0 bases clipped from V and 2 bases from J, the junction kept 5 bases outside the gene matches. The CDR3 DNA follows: TGTGCCAGCAGTTACTCGTTAGCGGGGGGTCCCACAGATACGCAGTATTTT. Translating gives CASSYSLAGGPTDTQYF.

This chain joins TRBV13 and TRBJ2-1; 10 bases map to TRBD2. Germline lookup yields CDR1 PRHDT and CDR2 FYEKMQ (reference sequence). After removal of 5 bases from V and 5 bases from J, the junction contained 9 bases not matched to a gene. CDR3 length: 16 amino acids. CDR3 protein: CASSLLAGGRNNEQFF. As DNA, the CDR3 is TGTGCCAGCAGCCTCTTAGCGGGGGGTAGAAACAATGAGCAGTTCTTC.

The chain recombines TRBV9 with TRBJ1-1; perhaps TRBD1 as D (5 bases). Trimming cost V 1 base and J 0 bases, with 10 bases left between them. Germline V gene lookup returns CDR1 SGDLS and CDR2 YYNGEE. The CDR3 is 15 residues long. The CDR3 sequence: CASSVTDTLNTEAFF. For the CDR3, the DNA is TGTGCCAGCAGCGTAACGGACACTCTGAACACTGAAGCTTTCTTT.